The rows below give T cell receptor beta chains drawn from one sample of a study of cytomegalovirus exposure and HLA in healthy donors. TCRdb keeps only in-frame clones here, not all; method: immunoSEQ multiplex PCR. The table includes under 250,000 clones, less than 85% detected once. Sequencing was carried out using PBMCs. Receptors originate from a man younger than 35 in good health and CMV-seronegative. The CDR3 runs from the conserved cysteine through the conserved F or W. The D gene is left open where the match is weak. Rows give clone size only sometimes, using once, few, many, or a class for an expanded clone.

DNA: TGTGCCAGCAGCGTTTTCGGACTAGCGGCAATGGACGAGCAGTACTTC
CDR3: CASSVFGLAAMDEQYF
V: TRBV9
size: .
D: TRBD2
J: TRBJ2-7

DNA: TGTGCCAGCAGCCAAGGGCAGGGGAGCTCCTGCGAGCAGTACTTC
CDR3: CASSQGQGSSCEQYF
V: TRBV14
size: .
D: .
J: TRBJ2-7

DNA: TGTGCCTGGAGTGTACGGGGTGTGGACACCGGGGAGCTGTTTTTT
CDR3: CAWSVRGVDTGELFF
V: TRBV30
size: .
D: .
J: TRBJ2-2

DNA: TGTGCCAGCGGCGCGGGGGCACGAGCCAAAAACATTCAGTACTTC
CDR3: CASGAGARAKNIQYF
V: TRBV6-4
size: .
D: .
J: TRBJ2-4

DNA: TGTGCCAGCTCACCAGGCACCACAGATACGCAGTATTTT
CDR3: CASSPGTTDTQYF
V: TRBV18
size: .
D: .
J: TRBJ2-3

DNA: TGTGCCAGCAGCCCACCCCCTTCGGGACAGAACACTGAAGCTTTCTTT
CDR3: CASSPPPSGQNTEAFF
V: TRBV5-4
size: few
D: .
J: TRBJ1-1

DNA: TGTGCCAGCAGCTCCGGGACAGGGCAGGGCACTGAAGCTTTCTTT
CDR3: CASSSGTGQGTEAFF
V: TRBV7-9
size: .
D: TRBD1
J: TRBJ1-1

DNA: TGCGCCAGCAGCCACTTAGCGGGAAATTCCTACAATGAGCAGTTCTTC
CDR3: CASSHLAGNSYNEQFF
V: TRBV4-1
size: .
D: TRBD2
J: TRBJ2-1

DNA: TGTGCCAGCAGCCCGACACCTTACTCTGGGGCCAACGTCCTGACTTTC
CDR3: CASSPTPYSGANVLTF
V: TRBV9
size: .
D: .
J: TRBJ2-6

DNA: TGTGCCAGCAGCTTAAACGGCAGGGCAGATACGCAGTATTTT
CDR3: CASSLNGRADTQYF
V: TRBV7-3
size: .
D: .
J: TRBJ2-3

DNA: TGTGCCTGGAGTGTTGCAGATTATAGCAATCAGCCCCAGCATTTT
CDR3: CAWSVADYSNQPQHF
V: TRBV30
size: .
D: .
J: TRBJ1-5

DNA: TGTGCCAGCAGCGCAAGACTACCGGGACAAACCTTTTACGAGCAGTACTTC
CDR3: CASSARLPGQTFYEQYF
V: TRBV14
size: few
D: .
J: TRBJ2-7

DNA: TGTGCCAGCAGCTCGCCCGGAGGGGCCCCCAGCTCTGGGGCCAACGTCCTGACTTTC
CDR3: CASSSPGGAPSSGANVLTF
V: TRBV7-9
size: .
D: .
J: TRBJ2-6

DNA: TGTGCCAGCAGTTGGGACAGATTGAACACTGAAGCTTTCTTT
CDR3: CASSWDRLNTEAFF
V: TRBV6-5
size: .
D: TRBD1
J: TRBJ1-1

DNA: TGTGCCAGCAGCCTAGTGACAGGGGGGTTCACTGAAGCTTTCTTT
CDR3: CASSLVTGGFTEAFF
V: TRBV7-9
size: .
D: TRBD1
J: TRBJ1-1

DNA: TGTGCCAGCAGCCACGGGAGGTCCGGAAACACCATATATTTT
CDR3: CASSHGRSGNTIYF
V: TRBV2
size: .
D: .
J: TRBJ1-3

DNA: TGTGCCAGCAGCGGTTACCCCAGCAACAGAGGCTACACCTTC
CDR3: CASSGYPSNRGYTF
V: TRBV9
size: .
D: .
J: TRBJ1-2

DNA: TGTGCCAGCAGTGACTCTTGGCGGGAGTCTAGTGAGCAGTTCTTC
CDR3: CASSDSWRESSEQFF
V: TRBV6-4
size: .
D: TRBD2
J: TRBJ2-1

DNA: TGTGCCAGCAGCTTATTTGGCCCAACATCATCCTACGAGCAGTACTTC
CDR3: CASSLFGPTSSYEQYF
V: TRBV7-3
size: .
D: .
J: TRBJ2-7

DNA: TGTGCCAGCTCACCCCCCCAGGGCTACGAGCAGTACTTC
CDR3: CASSPPQGYEQYF
V: TRBV18
size: once
D: .
J: TRBJ2-7

DNA: TGTGCCAGCAGCCAAGAGGGACCCGGGACAGGGGGTTACGAGGAGCAGTACTTC
CDR3: CASSQEGPGTGGYEEQYF
V: TRBV4-2
size: few
D: TRBD1
J: TRBJ2-7

DNA: TGTGCCACCTCAGACGTGGGGGGTTTGGGCGAGCAGTACTTC
CDR3: CATSDVGGLGEQYF
V: TRBV25-1
size: .
D: .
J: TRBJ2-7

DNA: TGTGCCAGCAGTTTAGTGAGGGGGCGCACGAGCGGGGAGCTGTTTTTT
CDR3: CASSLVRGRTSGELFF
V: TRBV28
size: .
D: TRBD1
J: TRBJ2-2

DNA: TGTGCCAGCAGCTCGCGGGGAGGAGCGAGGCGGGCGGCCTACGAGCAGTACTTC
CDR3: CASSSRGGARRAAYEQYF
V: TRBV7-2
size: .
D: .
J: TRBJ2-7

DNA: TGTGCCCGAGGTAGCGGGAGGGCGAGCTCCTACAATGAGCAGTTCTTC
CDR3: CARGSGRASSYNEQFF
V: TRBV21-1
size: .
D: .
J: TRBJ2-1

DNA: TGTGCCAGCAGCCAACTAGGTAGCGGGAGTCCCTCTCAAGAGACCCAGTACTTC
CDR3: CASSQLGSGSPSQETQYF
V: TRBV2
size: .
D: TRBD2
J: TRBJ2-5